These 15 T cell receptor beta chains share one sample of origin, sequenced in a study of PD-1 blockade in mismatch repair-deficient tumors. Sequencing used immunoSEQ multiplex PCR; TCRdb keeps in-frame clones, though not all of them. The profile covers 70,000 to 95,000 clones, with approximately 80% appearing a single time and about 6% taken by the ten largest. Sequenced here: peripheral blood, sampled 44 weeks after starting pembrolizumab. These receptors were taken from an adult with mismatch repair-deficient cancer.

In this sample, this clone turned up a few times. The V and J genes are TRBV11-2 and TRBJ2-2; D might be TRBD1 or TRBD2, each matching 5 bases. Trimming stripped 4 bases from V and 1 base from J, with 10 bases between. The germline V gene encodes CDR1 SGHAT and CDR2 FQNNGV. The CDR3 has 15 amino acids. In DNA, the CDR3 is TGTGCCAGCAGCTCGGGACGTCGGAACACCGGGGAGCTGTTTTTT. Protein product: CASSSGRRNTGELFF.

As for this clone: One end of the junction is discordant with germline, which a read error may explain. This chain uses TRBV7-3 with TRBJ2-3; the D is unclear. The CDR3 runs to 13 residues. From germline, CDR1 is SGHTA and CDR2 FQGTGA. The CDR3 is CASSLTNSDTQYF. DNA for the CDR3: TGTGCCAGCAGCCTAACCAACTCAGATACGCAGTATTTT. The full variable domain, in which reference TRBV7-3 and TRBJ2-3 provide the parts outside the CDR3, is GAGVSQTPSNKVTEKGKYVELRCDPISGHTALYWYRQSLGQGPEFLIYFQGTGAADDSGLPNDRFFAVRPEGSVSTLKIQRTERGDSAVYLCASSLTNSDTQYFGPGTRLTVL.

This chain links TRBV6-6 with TRBJ2-1; 7 nucleotides align to TRBD2. The junction had 14 bases not matched to a gene; V was cut back by 5 bases and J by 7 bases. In germline, CDR1 is MNHNY, CDR2 SVGAGI (reference sequence). CDR3 length: 16 amino acids. The CDR3 sequence: CASSPTSGSSGNEQFF. The CDR3, as DNA: TGTGCCAGCAGTCCCACCTCGGGGTCTAGCGGTAATGAGCAGTTCTTC.

The chain has TRBV7-2 and TRBJ2-7, with 7 positions matching TRBD1. CDR3 length equals 15 residues. J lost 2 bases, V lost 5 bases, and 9 bases had no gene match. In germline, CDR1 is SGHTA, CDR2 FQGNSA. This chain's CDR3 is CASSLPTGNTYEQYF. The CDR3 nucleotides read TGTGCCAGCAGCCTCCCGACAGGGAATACCTACGAGCAGTACTTC.

This chain links TRBV28 with TRBJ1-4; D uncertain. The CDR3 loop spans 13 amino acids. V shed 5 bases and J shed 5 bases, with 9 bases lying between them. CDR1 MDHEN and CDR2 SYDVKM come from the germline V gene. The CDR3 loop reads CASSEDGNEKLFF. The CDR3 nucleotides are TGTGCCAGCAGTGAAGACGGGAATGAAAAACTGTTTTTT.

The chain combines TRBV19 with TRBJ1-1; D may be TRBD1 (6 bases). The germline V gene encodes CDR1 LNHDA and CDR2 SQIVND (reference sequence). The CDR3 length is 13 residues. Trimming pared 5 bases from V and 1 base from J, leaving 8 bases between. The DNA of the CDR3 is TGTGCCAGTAGTTCACAGGGGAACACTGAAGCTTTCTTT. The encoded protein is CASSSQGNTEAFF.

This clone was recorded only once. The V and J genes are TRBV4-1 and TRBJ2-7, with 7 bases lining up with TRBD1. Germline values: CDR1 MGHRA, CDR2 YSYEKL. V trimming: 4 bases; J trimming: 5 bases; junction bases outside the gene matches: 11. The CDR3 totals 15 residues. The CDR3 loop reads CASSLGTVGVDEQYF. Here the CDR3 DNA reads TGCGCCAGCAGCCTAGGGACAGTGGGGGTCGACGAGCAGTACTTC.

The chain employs TRBV5-6 and TRBJ1-1; D possibly corresponds to TRBD1 (6 bases). V lost 0 bases and J lost 0, with 15 bases in between. The CDR3 covers 17 residues. Germline CDR1 SGHDT, CDR2 YYEEEE. The CDR3 bases are TGTGCCAGCAGCTTGGGGGGACATCAGTTCATGAACACTGAAGCTTTCTTT. Translating gives CASSLGGHQFMNTEAFF.

The V and J genes are TRBV5-1 and TRBJ1-1, with D maybe TRBD1 (6 bases). Looked up from germline, CDR1 is SGHRS and CDR2 is YFSETQ. The CDR3 has 14 residues. V was shortened by 4 bases and J by 1 base, with 11 bases between the two germline ends. CDR3: CASSPAGENTEAFF. DNA of the CDR3: TGCGCCAGCAGCCCGGCAGGGGAGAACACTGAAGCTTTCTTT. Looking up the rest from reference TRBV5-1 and TRBJ1-1 gives the full variable domain: KAGVTQTPRYLIKTRGQQVTLSCSPISGHRSVSWYQQTPGQGLQFLFEYFSETQRNKGNFPGRFSGRQFSNSRSEMNVSTLELGDSALYLCASSPAGENTEAFFGQGTRLTVV.

J is TRBJ2-7 and V is TRBV7-8; D unresolved. The CDR3 extends over 15 amino acids. Germline-derived CDR1 and CDR2 are SGHVS and FQNEAQ. The V and J ends lost 0 bases and 2 bases respectively, with 11 bases between them. The CDR3 loop reads CASSLAPGPPYEQYF. The CDR3 DNA reads as TGTGCCAGCAGCTTAGCGCCCGGGCCCCCCTACGAGCAGTACTTC. Full variable domain (missing parts from reference TRBV7-8 and TRBJ2-7): GAGVSQSPRYKVAKRGQDVALRCDPISGHVSLFWYQQALGQGPEFLTYFQNEAQLDKSGLPSDRFFAERPEGSVSTLKIQRTQQEDSAVYLCASSLAPGPPYEQYFGPGTRLTVT.

This clone occurred a few times. The rearrangement joins TRBV4-2 to TRBJ2-5, with TRBD1 matching over 10 bases. V dropped 1 base and J dropped 4; count of bases not matched to a gene: 3. Looked up from germline, CDR1 is LGHNA and CDR2 is YNFKEQ. CDR3 length: 15 amino acids. The CDR3 region has the DNA TGTGCCAGCAGCCAAGGGGGGACAGGGGCAGAGACCCAGTACTTC. Its translation is CASSQGGTGAETQYF.

The V call is TRBV6-5, the J call TRBJ2-7, with TRBD2 matching over 8 bases. CDR3 length: 14 amino acids. CDR1 and CDR2 (germline): MNHEY, SVGAGI. With 5 bases clipped from V and 6 bases from J, the junction kept 9 bases outside the gene matches. The CDR3 DNA reads as TGTGCCAGCAGTAGACCGGGACTAGACTCCGAGCAGTACTTC. Its protein is CASSRPGLDSEQYF.

The V and J genes are TRBV7-2 and TRBJ1-2; 9 bases align to TRBD1. The CDR3 extends over 15 amino acids. CDR1 is SGHTA, CDR2 FQGNSA, per germline. With V trimmed by 1 base and J by 6 bases, 6 bases remained unmatched. Here the CDR3 DNA reads TGTGCCAGCAGCTTAGGGGGACAGGGAGGGGATGGCTACACCTTC. As protein: CASSLGGQGGDGYTF. Drawing the rest from reference TRBV7-2 and TRBJ1-2, the complete variable domain is GAGVSQSPSNKVTEKGKDVELRCDPISGHTALYWYRQSLGQGLEFLIYFQGNSAPDKSGLPSDRFSAERTGGSVSTLTIQRTQQEDSAVYLCASSLGGQGGDGYTFGSGTRLTVV.

The CDR3 sequence: CASSQAGGRLGSQETQYF. The CDR3 DNA reads as TGCGCCAGCAGCCAAGCCGGCGGCCGACTAGGAAGCCAAGAGACCCAGTACTTC. The chain recombines TRBV4-1 with TRBJ2-5; D possibly corresponds to TRBD2 (6 bases). The CDR3 sequence is 18 residues long. Deletions cut 1 base from V and 1 base from J, with 19 bases between. The germline gives CDR1 MGHRA, CDR2 YSYEKL.

The chain has TRBV6-1 and TRBJ1-3; 7 bases fit TRBD1. The V segment lost 4 bases and the J segment 1 base; nucleotides outside the gene matches: 10. CDR3 length equals 17 residues. CDR1 is MNHNS and CDR2 is SASEGT in the germline V gene. The CDR3 sequence: CASSAWDSFNSGNTIYF. In DNA, the CDR3 is TGTGCCAGCAGTGCATGGGACAGCTTCAATTCTGGAAACACCATATATTTT.